This T cell receptor (beta chain) was recovered during a study of blood T cells in healthy people across ages. Regarding the study as a whole: Across the age range, TCR beta diversity per million T cells fell in a roughly linear way.

Each donor supplied ten milliliters of peripheral blood. A second PCR of about 6 to 12 cycles used a sample-barcoded 5' primer and a J-beta primer mix. A template-switch adaptor with 12 random nucleotides tagged each cDNA molecule. Using its own MiXCR run on the 5' RACE reads, TCRdb lists one record per CDR3 protein. The sample records hundreds of thousands of distinct CDR3 sequences, 58% being singletons. As to this clonotype: Its cognate antigen is unknown.

The specimen was blood. This receptor was taken from a man aged 30-40 years in good health.

The CDR3 spells CASSLALGVAGGGETQYF. Written as DNA, the CDR3 is TGTGCCAGCAGCTTAGCGCTTGGAGTAGCGGGAGGAGGAGAGACCCAGTACTTC. The V call is TRBV7-2, the J call TRBJ2-5; 10 positions match TRBD2. The V gene end was trimmed by 0 bases and the J gene end by 4 bases; junction bases not matched to a gene: 11. The CDR3 length is 18 residues. CDR1 is SGHTA and CDR2 is FQGNSA in the germline V gene.